This T cell receptor beta chain was sequenced for a study of T cells in Graves' hyperthyroidism and ophthalmopathy. General study results and limits: With a median lead of 6.5 months before onset, the model predicted ophthalmopathy.

TCR beta CDR3 region amplification was performed from RNA transcripts. Carried out on the TCR CDR3, a first-round RT-PCR used the HTBI primer set. Using its own MiXCR run on the multiplex PCR reads, TCRdb lists one record per CDR3 protein. The table has 360,000 or so distinct CDR3 sequences, 15% to 20% seen once. In regard to this clonotype: As yet, its antigen is unknown.

Based on clinical symptoms, serum thyroxine and TRAb, thyroid ultrasound and orbital computed tomography, diagnoses were reached. With 6 bases removed from V and 6 bases from J, the gap between germline ends came to 15 bases. The CDR3 spans 12 residues. Germline loops: CDR1 DFQATT, CDR2 SNEGSKA (reference sequence). The chain employs TRBV20-1 and TRBJ2-7; D might be TRBD1 or TRBD2, each matching 5 bases. Sequencing was done on a sample of blood. This TCR came from a woman younger than 35 with Graves' hyperthyroidism. CDR3 residues: CSAEGKHVEQYF. Here the CDR3 DNA reads TGCAGTGCAGAGGGGAAGCATGTCGAGCAGTACTTC.